What follows describes a single T cell receptor (beta chain). Its antigen is unidentified. Amplification used 60 Vbeta primers and 13 Jbeta primers. Libraries were prepared by immunoSEQ multiplex PCR; TCRdb keeps only in-frame clonotypes and omits some of them. The sample has 130,000 or so clones, and its top ten clones hold 1.7%. Unmatched junction bases numbered 9, after V lost 4 bases and J lost 9 bases. This CDR3 is 14 amino acids long. CDR1 LGHNA and CDR2 YNFKEQ come from the germline V gene. This specimen comes from a study of cytomegalovirus exposure and HLA in healthy donors. About the study: The study placed 80% to 90% of its approximately 400 genotyped donors in the Caucasian-associated ancestry cluster.

Study findings and constraints: For most TCR beta V segments, an earlier analysis put the productive rate at about 87% or about 30% of the time.

The source of this sequence is a man aged 18 to 30 in good health and CMV-seronegative. The V gene is TRBV4-2, the J gene TRBJ2-1; 7 positions agree with TRBD1. Sequencing was carried out using PBMCs. CDR3 sequence (DNA): TGTGCCAGCAGCCGAGTCGGACAGGACTTTGAGCAGTTCTTC. It codes for CASSRVGQDFEQFF.